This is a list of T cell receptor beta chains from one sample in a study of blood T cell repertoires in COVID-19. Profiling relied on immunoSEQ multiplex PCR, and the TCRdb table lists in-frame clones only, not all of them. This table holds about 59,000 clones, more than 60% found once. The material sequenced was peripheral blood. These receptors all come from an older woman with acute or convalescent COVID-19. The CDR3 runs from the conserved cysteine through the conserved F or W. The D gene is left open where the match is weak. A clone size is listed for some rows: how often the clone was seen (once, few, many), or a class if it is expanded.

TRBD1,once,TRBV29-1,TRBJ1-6,CSARMTGADSPLHF,TGCAGCGCTAGAATGACAGGGGCGGATTCACCCCTCCACTTT
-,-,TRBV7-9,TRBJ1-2,CASSLRDYYGYTF,TGTGCCAGCAGCCTACGGGACTACTATGGCTACACCTTC
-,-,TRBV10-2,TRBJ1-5,CASSESWGHGSNQPQHF,TGCGCCAGCAGTGAGTCTTGGGGGCATGGAAGCAATCAGCCCCAGCATTTT
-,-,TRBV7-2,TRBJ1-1,CASSLWFPATEAFF,TGTGCCAGCAGCTTATGGTTCCCCGCGACTGAAGCTTTCTTT
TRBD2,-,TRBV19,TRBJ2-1,CATRQGRGTYNEQFF,TGTGCCACCCGACAAGGGAGGGGCACCTACAATGAGCAGTTCTTC
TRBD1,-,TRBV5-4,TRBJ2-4,CASSVSGTGKNIQYF,TGTGCCAGCAGCGTCTCCGGGACAGGGAAAAACATTCAGTACTTC
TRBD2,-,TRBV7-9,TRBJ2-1,CASSFPGTSGLAEQFF,TGTGCCAGCAGCTTCCCCGGGACTAGCGGGCTGGCGGAGCAGTTCTTC
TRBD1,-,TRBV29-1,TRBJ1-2,CSAGTGVRGYTF,TGCAGCGCCGGGACAGGGGTACGGGGCTACACCTTC
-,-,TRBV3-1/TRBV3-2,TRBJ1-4,CASSRGEKLFF,TGTGCCAGCTCGAGGGGGGAAAAACTGTTTTTT
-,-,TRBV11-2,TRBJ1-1,CASSLGVEAFF,TGTGCCAGCAGCTTAGGGGTGGAGGCTTTCTTT
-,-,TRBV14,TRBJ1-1,CASSQRLSWNTEAFF,TGTGCCAGCAGCCAGAGGTTGAGTTGGAACACTGAAGCTTTCTTT
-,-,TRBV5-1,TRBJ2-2,CASSPGLRDSNTGELFF,TGCGCCAGCAGCCCGGGCCTCCGGGACTCGAACACCGGGGAGCTGTTTTTT
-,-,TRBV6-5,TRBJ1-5,CASSVWEYSNQPQHF,TGTGCCAGCAGCGTTTGGGAGTATAGCAATCAGCCCCAGCATTTT
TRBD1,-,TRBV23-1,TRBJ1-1,CASPAEGQGENTEAFF,TGCGCCAGCCCAGCGGAGGGACAGGGGGAGAACACTGAAGCTTTCTTT
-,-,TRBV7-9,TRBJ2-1,CASSLALGGYNEQFF,TGTGCCAGCAGCTTAGCGCTGGGGGGATACAATGAGCAGTTCTTC
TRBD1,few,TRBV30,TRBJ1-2,CAWTPDRHSYTF,TGTGCCTGGACCCCGGACAGGCATTCCTACACCTTC
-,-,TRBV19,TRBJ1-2,CASSAREGFYGYTF,TGTGCCAGTAGTGCCCGGGAGGGTTTTTATGGCTACACCTTC
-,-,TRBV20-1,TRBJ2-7,CSASDNGGEQYF,TGCAGTGCTAGTGACAACGGGGGCGAGCAGTACTTC
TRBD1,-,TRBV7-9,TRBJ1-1,CASSFRRDRDGQAFF,TGTGCCAGCAGCTTTCGCCGGGACAGGGACGGGCAAGCTTTCTTT
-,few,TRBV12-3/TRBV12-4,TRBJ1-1,CASSFLSSEAFF,TGTGCCAGCAGTTTCTTGAGCTCGGAAGCTTTCTTT
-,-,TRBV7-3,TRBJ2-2,CASSLSPTETNTGELFF,TGTGCCAGCAGCTTATCGCCGACAGAGACGAACACCGGGGAGCTGTTTTTT
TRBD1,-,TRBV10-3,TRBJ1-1,CAISEPYDRTGHTEAFF,TGTGCCATCAGTGAGCCCTACGACCGGACAGGACACACTGAAGCTTTCTTT
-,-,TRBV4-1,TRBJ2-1,CASSRVGDLNNEQFF,TGCGCCAGCAGCCGGGTAGGGGATTTGAACAATGAGCAGTTCTTC
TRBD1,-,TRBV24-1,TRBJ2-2,CATSDFGQEQLFF,TGTGCCACCAGTGATTTCGGACAGGAACAGCTGTTTTTT
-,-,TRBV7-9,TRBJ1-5,CASSESTPSGNQPQHF,TGTGCCAGCAGCGAATCGACACCCTCGGGCAATCAGCCCCAGCATTTT
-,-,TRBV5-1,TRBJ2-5,CASSSGQWGETQYF,TGCGCCAGCAGCTCAGGACAGTGGGGGGAGACCCAGTACTTC
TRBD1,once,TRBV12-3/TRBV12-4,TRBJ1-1,CASSSGGEAFF,TGTGCCAGCAGTTCAGGGGGTGAAGCTTTCTTT
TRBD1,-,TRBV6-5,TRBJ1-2,CASSAGTGSGYGYTF,TGTGCCAGCAGCGCCGGGACAGGGAGCGGCTATGGCTACACCTTC
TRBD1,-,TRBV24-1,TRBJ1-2,CATRGTGSSYGYTF,TGTGCCACCAGGGGGACAGGTTCATCCTATGGCTACACCTTC
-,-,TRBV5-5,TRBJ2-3,CASSLGQGLDTQYF,TGTGCCAGCAGCTTGGGGCAGGGACTAGATACGCAGTATTTT
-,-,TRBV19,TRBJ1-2,CASSPTGGGATRYGYTF,TGTGCCAGTAGTCCGACGGGTGGGGGGGCTACTAGATATGGCTACACCTTC
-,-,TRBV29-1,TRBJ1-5,CSVASNSNQPQHF,TGCAGCGTTGCCAGTAATAGCAATCAGCCCCAGCATTTT
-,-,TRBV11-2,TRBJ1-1,CASSLVPGGTEAFF,TGTGCCAGCAGCTTAGTGCCGGGGGGCACTGAAGCTTTCTTT
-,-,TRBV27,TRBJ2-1,CASSARRGALSEQFF,TGTGCCAGCAGTGCCCGACGGGGGGCTTTGAGTGAGCAGTTCTTC
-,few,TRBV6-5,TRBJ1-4,CASSSEGPEKLFF,TGTGCCAGCAGTTCCGAGGGTCCTGAAAAACTGTTTTTT
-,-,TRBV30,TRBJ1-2,CAWVPGPIYGYTF,TGTGCCTGGGTTCCAGGGCCAATTTATGGCTACACCTTC
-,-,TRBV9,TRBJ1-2,CASSTDSYGYTF,TGTGCCAGCAGCACGGACAGCTATGGCTACACCTTC
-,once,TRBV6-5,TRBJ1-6,CASSYAQERSSPLHF,TGTGCCAGCAGTTACGCGCAGGAACGTTCTTCACCCCTCCACTTT
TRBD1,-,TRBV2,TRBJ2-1,CASSGTGGRNEQFF,TGTGCCAGCAGTGGCACAGGGGGTAGAAATGAGCAGTTCTTC
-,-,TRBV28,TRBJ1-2,CASVDRSYGYTF,TGTGCCAGCGTTGACAGGAGCTATGGCTACACCTTC
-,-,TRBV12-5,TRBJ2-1,CASGLSGGSNEQFF,TGTGCTAGTGGTTTGTCCGGAGGCTCCAATGAGCAGTTCTTC
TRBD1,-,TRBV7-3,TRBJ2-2,CASSPTGGAPGELFF,TGTGCCAGCAGCCCGACAGGGGGCGCGCCCGGGGAGCTGTTTTTT
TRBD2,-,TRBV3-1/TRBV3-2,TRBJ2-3,CASSLDVAGGLTDTQYF,TGTGCCAGCAGCCTTGATGTAGCGGGGGGACTCACAGATACGCAGTATTTT
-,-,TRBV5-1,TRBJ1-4,CASSPPGKGYEKLFF,TGCGCCAGCAGCCCCCCCGGGAAGGGTTATGAAAAACTGTTTTTT
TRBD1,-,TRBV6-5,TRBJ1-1,CASSYIGTGNTEAFF,TGTGCCAGCAGTTACATCGGGACAGGGAACACTGAAGCTTTCTTT